This paragraph covers one T cell receptor beta chain sequence. Its antigen is currently unknown. Clones were read by immunoSEQ multiplex PCR, and TCRdb kept only the in-frame ones, dropping some. This table has 2 million to 2.5 million clones, approximately 96% appearing once. V lost 1 base, J lost 6 bases, and 3 bases stayed unmatched. This CDR3 is 13 amino acids long. The germline V gene has CDR1 GTSNPN and CDR2 SVGIG (reference sequence). The sample belongs to a study of shared clonotypes between healthy human individuals. Points from the study as a whole: For naive CD4 cells, roughly 5% of clonotypes were shared across a handful of donors. Clonotypes not shared had lower generation probabilities than those common to all four donors. It was expected that sequencing depth would affect clonotype sharing among donors. Having only a few donors restricted how much genetic and exposure-history diversity was captured.

The specimen sequenced was naive CD4+ T cells sorted from blood. Indicated subset: CD45RA+ positively selected. This clonotype was sampled from a man younger than 35 in good health. V and J are TRBV30 and TRBJ1-1; 9 bases align to TRBD1. For the CDR3, the DNA is TGTGCCTGGAGTGGACAGGGGGTTGCTGAAGCTTTCTTT. This sequence encodes CAWSGQGVAEAFF.